Listed below are T cell receptor beta chains from one sample, sequenced in a study of cytomegalovirus exposure and HLA in healthy donors. The table came from immunoSEQ multiplex PCR; TCRdb's copy has only in-frame clones and leaves some out. With around 210,000 clones in the sample, the ten largest clones hold roughly 1.1%. Sequenced sample: PBMCs. Source of these receptors: a girl between 2 and 10 years old in good health and CMV-seropositive. Both conserved end residues are part of each CDR3. D genes are given only for firm matches.

V gene	D gene	J gene	CDR3 protein	CDR3 DNA
TRBV4-2	TRBD1	TRBJ1-3	CASSQVVTRGDVSNTIYF	TGTGCCAGCAGCCAAGTGGTTACCAGGGGGGATGTATCAAACACCATATATTTT
TRBV18	TRBD2	TRBJ2-7	CASSPLAGGPAYEQYF	TGTGCCAGCTCACCGCTAGCGGGAGGGCCGGCTTACGAGCAGTACTTC
TRBV11-2	TRBD2	TRBJ2-2	CASSPGGGGTGELFF	TGTGCCAGCAGCCCCGGCGGGGGTGGCACCGGGGAGCTGTTTTTT
TRBV6-5	.	TRBJ1-6	CASRGPGGLNSPLHF	TGTGCCAGCAGGGGCCCCGGGGGACTAAATTCACCCCTCCACTTT
TRBV5-4	.	TRBJ2-3	CASSRSKGGTDTQYF	TGTGCCAGCAGCCGAAGTAAAGGGGGCACAGATACGCAGTATTTT
TRBV6-6	.	TRBJ2-1	CASSSPPNEQFF	TGTGCCAGCAGTTCCCCCCCGAATGAGCAGTTCTTC
TRBV18	.	TRBJ2-5	CASSPPLGHPETQYF	TGTGCCAGCTCACCCCCCCTTGGACATCCAGAGACCCAGTACTTC
TRBV7-9	.	TRBJ2-1	CASSSSDSLFNEQFF	TGTGCCAGCAGCTCCTCGGACAGCTTGTTCAATGAGCAGTTCTTC
TRBV7-6	.	TRBJ1-1	CASTNIVQNTEAFF	TGTGCCAGCACAAATATAGTCCAGAACACTGAAGCTTTCTTT
TRBV9	.	TRBJ1-2	CASSVDGESYGYTF	TGTGCCAGCAGCGTAGACGGGGAAAGCTATGGCTACACCTTC
TRBV7-9	TRBD1	TRBJ2-7	CASSWGQGEYEQYF	TGTGCCAGCAGCTGGGGACAGGGGGAGTACGAGCAGTACTTC
TRBV5-1	TRBD2	TRBJ2-1	CASSLSLLAGVSSYNEQFF	TGCGCCAGCAGCTTGAGCTTACTAGCGGGAGTGAGCTCCTACAATGAGCAGTTCTTC
TRBV15	TRBD1	TRBJ2-4	CATSNRGFGVNIQYF	TGTGCCACCAGCAACAGGGGTTTTGGGGTAAACATTCAGTACTTC
TRBV6-1	.	TRBJ1-2	CAGDHRDKAYGYTF	TGTGCCGGGGACCACAGGGACAAGGCCTATGGCTACACCTTC
TRBV6-1	TRBD2	TRBJ2-2	CASRGLAGAPGELFF	TGTGCCAGCAGGGGACTAGCGGGAGCCCCCGGGGAGCTGTTTTTT
TRBV12-2	.	TRBJ2-1	CASRLPLLAGAYEQFF	TGTGCAAGTCGCTTACCCCTTCTAGCGGGAGCCTATGAGCAGTTCTTC
TRBV15	.	TRBJ2-1	CATSIFRGSRDNEQFF	TGTGCCACCAGCATCTTCAGGGGCTCCAGGGACAATGAGCAGTTCTTC
TRBV25-1	.	TRBJ1-1	CASRGHSNTEAFF	TGTGCCAGCAGGGGACATTCGAACACTGAAGCTTTCTTT
TRBV6-5	.	TRBJ1-1	CASSPGLNTEAFF	TGTGCCAGCAGTCCGGGATTGAACACTGAAGCTTTCTTT
TRBV5-5	.	TRBJ2-1	CASSLEHYNEQFF	TGTGCCAGCAGCTTGGAGCACTACAATGAGCAGTTCTTC
TRBV10-3	.	TRBJ1-3	CAISESAHGNTIYF	TGTGCCATCAGTGAGTCGGCTCATGGAAACACCATATATTTT
TRBV4-1	TRBD2	TRBJ2-3	CASSQDLTSGTSTDTQYF	TGCGCCAGCAGCCAAGATCTCACTAGCGGGACTAGCACAGATACGCAGTATTTT
TRBV19	TRBD1	TRBJ1-4	CASSPMDRGGTNEKLFF	TGTGCCAGTAGTCCGATGGACAGGGGAGGCACTAATGAAAAACTGTTTTTT
TRBV7-9	TRBD2	TRBJ2-3	CASSPSVTGGTSTDTQYF	TGTGCCAGCAGCCCATCAGTAACGGGAGGGACTAGCACAGATACGCAGTATTTT
TRBV19	.	TRBJ2-6	CASSPDGLSGANVLTF	TGTGCCAGTAGTCCCGACGGACTCTCTGGGGCCAACGTCCTGACTTTC
TRBV21-1	.	TRBJ2-7	CASSGLPGLGYEQYF	TGTGCCAGCAGCGGACTGCCGGGACTGGGCTACGAGCAGTACTTC
TRBV6-1	.	TRBJ1-1	CASAGWEGTEAFF	TGTGCCAGTGCAGGTTGGGAGGGCACTGAAGCTTTCTTT
TRBV19	TRBD1	TRBJ2-1	CASSVGTGPISSYNEQFF	TGTGCCAGTAGTGTAGGGACAGGGCCCATCAGCTCCTACAATGAGCAGTTCTTC
TRBV11-2	.	TRBJ1-2	CASSLTPGSYYGYTF	TGTGCCAGCAGCCTCACTCCCGGTTCTTACTATGGCTACACCTTC
TRBV23-1	.	TRBJ1-3	CASSPRLGSSGNTIYF	TGCGCCAGCAGTCCCAGATTGGGGAGCTCTGGAAACACCATATATTTT
TRBV18	.	TRBJ1-1	CASSLLVPGDRITEAFF	TGTGCCAGCTCACTGCTCGTTCCTGGAGACCGGATCACTGAAGCTTTCTTT
TRBV6-6	TRBD2	TRBJ2-2	CASTRLAGTNTGELFF	TGTGCCAGCACCCGACTAGCGGGGACGAACACCGGGGAGCTGTTTTTT
TRBV11-2	TRBD1	TRBJ2-1	CASSDRGKWDNEQFF	TGTGCCAGCAGCGACAGGGGTAAGTGGGACAATGAGCAGTTCTTC
TRBV28	.	TRBJ1-5	CASSLRQVGSQPQHF	TGTGCCAGCAGTTTAAGGCAGGTGGGGAGTCAGCCCCAGCATTTT
TRBV28	.	TRBJ1-1	CASSLVTGEAFF	TGTGCCAGCAGTTTGGTTACAGGTGAAGCTTTCTTT
TRBV10-2	TRBD2	TRBJ2-7	CASSDGTSVYEQYF	TGCGCCAGCAGTGATGGGACTAGTGTCTACGAGCAGTACTTC
TRBV30	TRBD1	TRBJ1-4	CAWNLIWDRNEKLFF	TGTGCCTGGAATCTAATTTGGGACAGGAATGAAAAACTGTTTTTT
TRBV27	TRBD1	TRBJ2-2	CASYRGYTGELFF	TGTGCCAGCTACAGGGGCTACACCGGGGAGCTGTTTTTT
TRBV28	.	TRBJ1-1	CAALDSLLSEAFF	TGTGCCGCTTTAGACAGTCTACTTTCTGAAGCTTTCTTT
TRBV11-2	TRBD2	TRBJ2-1	CASSSRTSGRVTYNEQFF	TGTGCCAGCAGCTCCCGGACTAGCGGGCGCGTCACCTACAATGAGCAGTTCTTC
TRBV7-2	.	TRBJ1-4	CASSDRRGEKLFF	TGTGCCAGCAGCGATAGACGAGGTGAAAAACTGTTTTTT